This T cell receptor beta chain is from a study of blood T cells in healthy people across ages (dated by TCRdb to the mid-2010s). With regard to the full study: In model experiments, template switching captured roughly one uniquely barcoded TCR beta cDNA molecule for every two T cells. Donors of different ages were randomly distributed across sequencing lanes to avoid experimental bias. Age-related changes in TCR beta repertoire diversity were measured in the study by deep sequencing normalized with unique cDNA molecular identifiers. Donors were grouped into four age groups: young (average 16 years), middle-aged (roughly 37), aged (around 56) and long-lived (less than 85). Two additional independent replicas of 1 million unique cDNA reads from the same blood draw were analyzed for two donors (one aged 18 to 30 and one aged 80 or older). Study-wide findings and limitations: Because the CMV infection status of the donors was unknown, age-related changes in expanded clonotypes may potentially have been confounded. A strong correlation was found between observed TCR beta diversity and the percentage of naive T cells measured by flow cytometry. Estimates of total diversity based on one million sequenced T cells were regarded as lower bounds and as underestimates. Compared with the aged group, more naive CD4+ T cells, fewer expanded clones and increased TCR diversity were shown by the long-lived group, suggesting age selection. As age increased, observed TCR beta diversity per million T cells dropped in a roughly linear way, and a significant reduction was already evident by age around 41. Conclusive comparison of naive and antigen-experienced compartments was prevented by the profiling of bulk unsorted PBMCs.

The library came from 5' RACE. The run used an Illumina HiSeq 2500. A second PCR of about 6 to 12 cycles was performed with a sample-barcoded 5' primer and a J-beta primer mix. Each TCR beta cDNA molecule received a unique molecular identifier from a template-switch 5' adaptor carrying 12 random nucleotides. Each sample yielded at least 2.5 million CDR3-containing paired-end reads. All of the RNA was converted into first-strand cDNA using the Mint cDNA synthesis kit, with a TRBC-specific oligonucleotide serving as the primer. Following uracil-DNA glycosylase treatment, a first 18-cycle PCR with universal primers M1SS and BC2_uni_R was performed on all cDNA. The paper's data handling went like this. Each sample was normalized by randomly selecting 1 million high-quality reads, each carrying a distinct molecular identifier. Reads with shared molecular identifiers were discarded instead of being binned into consensus sequences. MiTCR, set to a Q25 quality threshold and the strictest error-elimination algorithm, was used for CDR3 identification, clonotype clustering and error correction. A nonparametric unseen species model with Euler transformation was used to estimate a lower bound on total TCR beta diversity. The public reads were reprocessed in TCRdb via fastp at Q25 and MiXCR, keeping in-frame beta chains. Every distinct CDR3 protein forms one entry, paired with its most common genes and DNA. The V and J calls come from TCRdb's annotation, not from the publication. A total of roughly 1,500,000 distinct CDR3 sequences appear in this sample, about 40% of them only once. Jointly, the top ten make up approximately 7.9% of the sample.

The germline V end is reduced by 3 bases and the J end by 4 bases; junction bases left unmatched: 3. From cysteine to phenylalanine, the CDR3 is 14 amino acids long. The retained sequence is limited to the CDR3, 42 bases, with the frame set at the first base. CDR1 MGHRA and CDR2 YSYEKL are derived from the germline V gene. The donors were 40 or so Caucasian individuals from Russia, aged roughly 6 to 90 years, who were systemically healthy. Each donor gave about 9.7 milliliters of peripheral blood, drawn into EDTA-treated Vacutainer tubes. Ficoll-Paque density-gradient centrifugation was used to isolate PBMCs, with at least 6.5 million per sample. Total RNA, at least 5 micrograms per sample, was extracted from PBMCs with Trizol reagent. The percentages of naive CD45RAhigh/CD27high T cells were determined by flow cytometry on a PBMC aliquot from every donor. Note on this clonotype: Its antigen is unknown. The record has no base qualities; no much larger clone is one base away.

The chain is assembled from TRBV4-1 and TRBJ1-1; a stretch of 9 junction bases matches TRBD1. Sequences were obtained from blood. This TCR came from a woman aged 18-35 years in good health. The DNA is as follows: TGCGCCAGCAGCCATGTACAGGGGGCCACTGAAGCTTTCTTT. It is translated as CASSHVQGATEAFF.